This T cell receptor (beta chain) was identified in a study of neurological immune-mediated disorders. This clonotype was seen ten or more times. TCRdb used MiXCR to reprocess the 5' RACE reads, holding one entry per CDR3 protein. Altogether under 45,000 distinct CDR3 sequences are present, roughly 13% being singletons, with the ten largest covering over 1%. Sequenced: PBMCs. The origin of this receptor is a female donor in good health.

The CDR3 DNA reads TGCAGCGTTGGGGATTTACAGGGAAAGTACTTC. Protein product: CSVGDLQGKYF. V usage is TRBV29-1 and J usage is TRBJ2-7, with a weak D call TRBD1 (6 bases). CDR3 size: 11 residues. Germline CDR1 SQVTM, CDR2 ANQGSEA. V dropped 4 bases and J dropped 11 bases, with 15 bases sitting between them.